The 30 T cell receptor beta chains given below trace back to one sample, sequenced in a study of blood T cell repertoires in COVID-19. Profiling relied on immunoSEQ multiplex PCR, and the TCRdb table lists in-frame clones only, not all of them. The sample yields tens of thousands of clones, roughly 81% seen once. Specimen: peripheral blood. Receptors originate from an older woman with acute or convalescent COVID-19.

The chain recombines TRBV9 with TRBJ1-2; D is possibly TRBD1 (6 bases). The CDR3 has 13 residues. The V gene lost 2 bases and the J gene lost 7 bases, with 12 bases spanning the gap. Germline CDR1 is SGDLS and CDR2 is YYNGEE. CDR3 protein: CASSVLQGSGYTF. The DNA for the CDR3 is TGTGCCAGCAGCGTCCTACAGGGATCTGGCTACACCTTC.

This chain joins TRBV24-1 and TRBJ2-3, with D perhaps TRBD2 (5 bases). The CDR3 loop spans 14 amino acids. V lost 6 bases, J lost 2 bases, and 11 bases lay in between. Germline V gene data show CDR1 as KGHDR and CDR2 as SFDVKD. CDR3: CATSPRRSTDTQYF. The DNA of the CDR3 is TGTGCCACCAGTCCCCGGAGGTCCACAGATACGCAGTATTTT.

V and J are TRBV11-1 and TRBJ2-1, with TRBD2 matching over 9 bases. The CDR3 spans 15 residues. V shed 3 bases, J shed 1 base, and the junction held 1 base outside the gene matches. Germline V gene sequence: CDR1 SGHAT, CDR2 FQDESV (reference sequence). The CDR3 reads CASSFSGSSYNEQFF. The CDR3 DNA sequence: TGTGCCAGCAGCTTTAGCGGGAGTTCCTACAATGAGCAGTTCTTC.

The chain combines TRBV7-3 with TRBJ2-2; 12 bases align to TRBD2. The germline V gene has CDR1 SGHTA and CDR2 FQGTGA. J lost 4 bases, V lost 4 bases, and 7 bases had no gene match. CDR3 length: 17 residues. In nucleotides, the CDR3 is TGTGCCAGCAGCTCGGGACTAGCGGGTACCACCACCGGGGAGCTGTTTTTT. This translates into CASSSGLAGTTTGELFF.

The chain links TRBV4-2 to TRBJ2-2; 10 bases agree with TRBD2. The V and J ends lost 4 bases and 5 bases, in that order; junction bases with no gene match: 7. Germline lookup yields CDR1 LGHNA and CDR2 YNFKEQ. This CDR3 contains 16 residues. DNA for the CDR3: TGTGCCAGCAGCCCCCGGGCTAGCGGGAGTACCGGGGAGCTGTTTTTT. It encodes CASSPRASGSTGELFF.

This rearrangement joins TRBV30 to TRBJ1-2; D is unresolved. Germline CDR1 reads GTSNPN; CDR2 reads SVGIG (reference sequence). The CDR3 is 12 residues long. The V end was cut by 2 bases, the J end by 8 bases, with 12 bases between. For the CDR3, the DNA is TGTGCCTGGAGTCCCTTCTCAGTGGGCTACACCTTC. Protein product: CAWSPFSVGYTF.

The CDR3: CSVGGTGGRQPQHF. CDR3 DNA sequence: TGCAGCGTTGGGGGGACAGGGGGCCGGCAGCCCCAGCATTTT. The V and J genes are TRBV29-1 and TRBJ1-5; 12 nucleotides align to TRBD1. The CDR3 length is 14 residues. Germline lookup yields CDR1 SQVTM and CDR2 ANQGSEA. The J segment lost 7 bases and the V segment lost 4 bases, leaving 5 bases of the junction unmatched.

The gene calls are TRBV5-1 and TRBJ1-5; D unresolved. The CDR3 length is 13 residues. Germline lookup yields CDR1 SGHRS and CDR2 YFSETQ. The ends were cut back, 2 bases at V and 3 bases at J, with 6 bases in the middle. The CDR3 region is CASSLGVNQPQHF. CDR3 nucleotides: TGCGCCAGCAGCTTAGGAGTCAATCAGCCCCAGCATTTT.

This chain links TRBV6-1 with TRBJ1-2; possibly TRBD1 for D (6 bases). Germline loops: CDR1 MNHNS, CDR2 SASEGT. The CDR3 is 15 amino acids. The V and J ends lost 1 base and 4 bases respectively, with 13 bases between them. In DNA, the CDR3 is TGTGCCAGCAGTGAAGAGGGGGGGCAGGCCTATGGCTACACCTTC. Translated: CASSEEGGQAYGYTF.

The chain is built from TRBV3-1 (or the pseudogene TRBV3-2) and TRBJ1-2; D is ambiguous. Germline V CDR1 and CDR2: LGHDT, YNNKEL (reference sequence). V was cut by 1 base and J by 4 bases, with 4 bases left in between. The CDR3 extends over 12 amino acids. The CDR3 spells CASSQAVYGYTF. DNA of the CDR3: TGTGCCAGCAGCCAAGCCGTCTATGGCTACACCTTC.

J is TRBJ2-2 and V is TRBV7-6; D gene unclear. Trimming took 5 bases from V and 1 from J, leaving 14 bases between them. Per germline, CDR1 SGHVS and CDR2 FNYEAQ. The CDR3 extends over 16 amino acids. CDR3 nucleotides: TGTGCCAGCAGCCATACCTACCTAGGGAACACCGGGGAGCTGTTTTTT. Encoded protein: CASSHTYLGNTGELFF.

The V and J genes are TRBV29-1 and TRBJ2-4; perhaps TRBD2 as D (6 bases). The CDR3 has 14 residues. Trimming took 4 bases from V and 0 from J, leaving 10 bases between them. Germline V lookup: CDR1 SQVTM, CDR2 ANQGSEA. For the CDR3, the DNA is TGCAGCGTTGTAGCGGTCCTAGCCAAAAACATTCAGTACTTC. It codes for CSVVAVLAKNIQYF.

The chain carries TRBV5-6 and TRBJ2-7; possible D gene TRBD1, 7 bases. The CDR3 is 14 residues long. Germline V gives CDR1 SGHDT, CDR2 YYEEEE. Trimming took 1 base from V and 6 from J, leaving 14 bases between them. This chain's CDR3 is CASSLTGVTSEQYF. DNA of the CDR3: TGTGCCAGCAGCTTGACAGGGGTGACTAGCGAGCAGTACTTC. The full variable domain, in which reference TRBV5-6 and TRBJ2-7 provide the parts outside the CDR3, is DAGVTQSPTHLIKTRGQQVTLRCSPKSGHDTVSWYQQALGQGPQFIFQYYEEEERQRGNFPDRFSGHQFPNYSSELNVNALLLGDSALYLCASSLTGVTSEQYFGPGTRLTVT.

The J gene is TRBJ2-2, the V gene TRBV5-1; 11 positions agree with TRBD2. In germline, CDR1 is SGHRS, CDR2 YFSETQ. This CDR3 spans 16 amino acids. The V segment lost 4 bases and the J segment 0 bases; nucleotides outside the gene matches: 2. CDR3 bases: TGCGCCAGCAGCCCGGGACTAGCGGCGAACACCGGGGAGCTGTTTTTT. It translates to CASSPGLAANTGELFF.

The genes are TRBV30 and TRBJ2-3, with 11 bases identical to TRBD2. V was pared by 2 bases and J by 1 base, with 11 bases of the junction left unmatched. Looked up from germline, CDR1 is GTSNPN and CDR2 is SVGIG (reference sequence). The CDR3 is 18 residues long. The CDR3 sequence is CAWSRTLIAGGGTDTQYF. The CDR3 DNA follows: TGTGCCTGGAGTCGCACCCTTATAGCGGGAGGGGGCACAGATACGCAGTATTTT.

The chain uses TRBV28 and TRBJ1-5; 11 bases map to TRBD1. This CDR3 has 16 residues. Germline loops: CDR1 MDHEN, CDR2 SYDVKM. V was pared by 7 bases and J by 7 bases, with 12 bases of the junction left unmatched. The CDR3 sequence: CASIGGDRGSSQPQHF. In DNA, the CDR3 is TGTGCCAGCATCGGGGGGGACAGGGGGTCATCCCAGCCCCAGCATTTT.

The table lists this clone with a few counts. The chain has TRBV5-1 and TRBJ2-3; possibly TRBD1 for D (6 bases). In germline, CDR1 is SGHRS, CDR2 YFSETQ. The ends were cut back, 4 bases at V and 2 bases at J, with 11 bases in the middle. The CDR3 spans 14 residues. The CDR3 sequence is CASSPVGATDTQYF. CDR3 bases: TGCGCCAGCAGCCCCGTGGGGGCCACAGATACGCAGTATTTT.

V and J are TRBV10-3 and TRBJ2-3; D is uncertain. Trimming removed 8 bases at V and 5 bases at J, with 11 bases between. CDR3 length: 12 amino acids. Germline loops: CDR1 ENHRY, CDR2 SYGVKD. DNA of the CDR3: TGTGCCATCGGTCAGGATTTAGATACGCAGTATTTT. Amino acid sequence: CAIGQDLDTQYF.

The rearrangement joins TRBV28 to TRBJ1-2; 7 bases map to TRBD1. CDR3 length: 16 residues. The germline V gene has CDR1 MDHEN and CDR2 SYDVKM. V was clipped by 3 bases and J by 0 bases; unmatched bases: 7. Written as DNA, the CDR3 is TGTGCCAGCAGTTTGCCGCACAGGGGAGCTAACTATGGCTACACCTTC. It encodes CASSLPHRGANYGYTF.

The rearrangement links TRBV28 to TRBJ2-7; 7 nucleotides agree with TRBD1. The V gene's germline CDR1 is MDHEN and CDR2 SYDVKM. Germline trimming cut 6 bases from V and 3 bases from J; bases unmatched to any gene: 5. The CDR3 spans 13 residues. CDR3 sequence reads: CASSRQGNYEQYF. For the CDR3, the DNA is TGTGCCAGCAGCCGACAGGGCAACTACGAGCAGTACTTC.

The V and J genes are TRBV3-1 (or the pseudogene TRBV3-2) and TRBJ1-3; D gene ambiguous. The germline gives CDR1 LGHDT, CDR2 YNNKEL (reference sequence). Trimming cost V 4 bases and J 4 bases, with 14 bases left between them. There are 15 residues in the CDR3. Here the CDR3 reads CASSPNGGIGNTIYF. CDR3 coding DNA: TGTGCCAGCAGCCCGAATGGAGGTATCGGAAACACCATATATTTT.

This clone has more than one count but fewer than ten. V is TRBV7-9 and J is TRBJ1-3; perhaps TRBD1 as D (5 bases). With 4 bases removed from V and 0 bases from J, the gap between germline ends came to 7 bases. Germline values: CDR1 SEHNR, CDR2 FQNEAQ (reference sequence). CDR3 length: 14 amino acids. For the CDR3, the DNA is TGTGCCAGCAGCTCGGGGGGCTCTGGAAACACCATATATTTT. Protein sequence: CASSSGGSGNTIYF.

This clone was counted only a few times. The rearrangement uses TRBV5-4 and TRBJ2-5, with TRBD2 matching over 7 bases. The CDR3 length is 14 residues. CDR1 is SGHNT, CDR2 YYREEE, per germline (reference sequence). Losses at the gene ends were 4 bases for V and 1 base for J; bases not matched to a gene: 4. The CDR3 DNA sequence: TGTGCCAGCAGCCCCTGGACTAGCCAAGAGACCCAGTACTTC. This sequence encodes CASSPWTSQETQYF.

CDR3 loop: CASSPRTGEANYGYTF. The CDR3 DNA sequence: TGTGCCAGCTCACCTAGAACAGGGGAGGCTAACTATGGCTACACCTTC. This chain connects TRBV18 to TRBJ1-2; 7 nucleotides align to TRBD1. CDR1 KGHSH and CDR2 LQKENI come from the germline V gene. This CDR3 is 16 amino acids long. J lost 0 bases, V lost 3 bases, and 7 bases had no gene match. Drawing the rest from reference TRBV18 and TRBJ1-2, the complete variable domain is NAGVMQNPRHLVRRRGQEARLRCSPMKGHSHVYWYRQLPEEGLKFMVYLQKENIIDESGMPKERFSAEFPKEGPSILRIQQVVRGDSAAYFCASSPRTGEANYGYTFGSGTRLTVV.

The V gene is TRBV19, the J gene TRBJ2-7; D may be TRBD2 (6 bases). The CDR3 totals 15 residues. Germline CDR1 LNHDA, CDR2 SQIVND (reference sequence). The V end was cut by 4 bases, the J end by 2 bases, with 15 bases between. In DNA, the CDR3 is TGTGCCAGTAGTACCGGGACTTCAGGCACCTACGAGCAGTACTTC. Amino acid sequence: CASSTGTSGTYEQYF.

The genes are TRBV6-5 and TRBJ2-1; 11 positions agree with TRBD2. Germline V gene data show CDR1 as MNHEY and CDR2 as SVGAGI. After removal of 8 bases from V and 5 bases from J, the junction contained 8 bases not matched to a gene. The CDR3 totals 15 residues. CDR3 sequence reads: CASRLAGGRDNEQFF. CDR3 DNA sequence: TGTGCCAGCCGTTTAGCGGGAGGGAGGGACAATGAGCAGTTCTTC.

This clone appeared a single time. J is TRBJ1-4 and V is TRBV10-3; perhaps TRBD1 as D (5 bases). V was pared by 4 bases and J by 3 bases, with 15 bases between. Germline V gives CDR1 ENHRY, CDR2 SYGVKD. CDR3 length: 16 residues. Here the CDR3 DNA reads TGTGCCATCAGTGGGGCAGGGCTTACAGCTAATGAAAAACTGTTTTTT. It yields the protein CAISGAGLTANEKLFF.

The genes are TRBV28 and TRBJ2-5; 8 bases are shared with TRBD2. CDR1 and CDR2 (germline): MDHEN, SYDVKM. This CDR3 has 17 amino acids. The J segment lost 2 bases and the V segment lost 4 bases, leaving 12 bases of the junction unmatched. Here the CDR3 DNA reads TGTGCCAGCAGTTACCTACGGGGCGGGGGGTCACAAGAGACCCAGTACTTC. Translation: CASSYLRGGGSQETQYF.

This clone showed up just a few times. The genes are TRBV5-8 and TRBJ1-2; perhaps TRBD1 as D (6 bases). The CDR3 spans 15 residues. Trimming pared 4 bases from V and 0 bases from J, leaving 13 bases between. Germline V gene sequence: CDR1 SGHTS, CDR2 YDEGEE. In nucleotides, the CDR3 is TGTGCCAGCAGCCGGGGGGGGGCCGCTAACTATGGCTACACCTTC. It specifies CASSRGGAANYGYTF.

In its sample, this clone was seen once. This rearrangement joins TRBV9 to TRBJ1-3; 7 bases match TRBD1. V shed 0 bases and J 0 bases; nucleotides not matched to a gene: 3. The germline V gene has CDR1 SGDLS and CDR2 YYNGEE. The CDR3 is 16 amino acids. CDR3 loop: CASSVATGTSGNTIYF. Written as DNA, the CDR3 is TGTGCCAGCAGCGTAGCGACAGGGACCTCTGGAAACACCATATATTTT.